These 5 T cell receptor beta chains were all obtained from the same sample, sequenced in a study of blood T cell repertoires in COVID-19. The data were produced by immunoSEQ multiplex PCR, yet TCRdb's version contains in-frame clones alone and is incomplete. This repertoire shows about 200,000 clones, around 85% found once; its top ten account for approximately 10%. Sequenced sample: peripheral blood. The receptor source for this set is a human donor with active or convalescent COVID-19. The donor label of this sample is uncertain.

V and J are TRBV7-2 and TRBJ1-1; 7 positions agree with TRBD1. The J segment lost 6 bases and the V segment lost 5 bases, leaving 9 bases of the junction unmatched. The CDR3 length is 14 residues. Germline V gene data show CDR1 as SGHTA and CDR2 as FQGNSA. The CDR3 here is CASSNTGEWSEAFF. The CDR3 nucleotides read TGTGCCAGCAGCAATACAGGGGAATGGTCTGAAGCTTTCTTT.

CDR3 loop: CASSSPGTIRGYQETQYF. In DNA, the CDR3 is TGTGCCAGCAGCTCCCCCGGGACTATCCGAGGGTACCAAGAGACCCAGTACTTC. This chain joins TRBV7-2 and TRBJ2-5; 7 bases agree with TRBD2. This CDR3 has 18 residues. The germline V gene encodes CDR1 SGHTA and CDR2 FQGNSA. V dropped 4 bases and J dropped 0; count of bases not matched to a gene: 14. The whole variable domain, filled in from reference TRBV7-2 and TRBJ2-5, reads GAGVSQSPSNKVTEKGKDVELRCDPISGHTALYWYRQSLGQGLEFLIYFQGNSAPDKSGLPSDRFSAERTGGSVSTLTIQRTQQEDSAVYLCASSSPGTIRGYQETQYFGPGTRLLVL.

This clone was recorded once. V usage is TRBV11-2 and J usage is TRBJ2-1, with TRBD2 as a possible D gene (6 bases). Germline CDR1 reads SGHAT; CDR2 reads FQNNGV. Trimming took 1 base from V and 8 from J, leaving 12 bases between them. The CDR3 is 14 amino acids. The CDR3 DNA sequence: TGTGCCAGCAGCTTAGTGGGGGGTGGCTATGAGCAGTTCTTC. It specifies CASSLVGGGYEQFF.

V is TRBV7-2 and J is TRBJ2-5, with 12 bases fitting TRBD2. From germline, CDR1 is SGHTA and CDR2 FQGNSA. The CDR3 is 19 amino acids. V was pared by 4 bases and J by 0 bases, with 12 bases of the junction left unmatched. The CDR3 spells CASSSRLLAGGVYQETQYF. The DNA for the CDR3 is TGTGCCAGCAGCTCCCGCCTACTAGCGGGGGGCGTATACCAAGAGACCCAGTACTTC.

This chain links TRBV7-2 with TRBJ1-1; D is ambiguous. The CDR3 is 13 amino acids. Germline V gives CDR1 SGHTA, CDR2 FQGNSA. Between the trimmed V and J ends, which lost 5 bases and 0 bases, there was a span of 7 bases. The CDR3 loop is CASSPELNTEAFF. DNA for the CDR3: TGTGCCAGCAGCCCGGAGTTGAACACTGAAGCTTTCTTT.